In its sample, the clone carrying this T cell receptor (beta chain) was seen a few times. The target antigen is unknown. These data belong to a study of siplizumab effects on memory and regulatory T cells. Study context: Paired mixed lymphocyte reactions received either siplizumab at roughly 1 ug/mL or no drug.

The CDR3 is made up of 19 amino acids. Coculture of the mixed lymphocyte reaction cells took place at 37 degrees C and lasted over five days. The method was immunoSEQ multiplex PCR; TCRdb's version includes in-frame clones alone and lacks a portion of them. The sample shows about 5,600 clones, 40% to 55% of them seen only once. This sequence was found in a human donor in good health; the cells came from an allogeneic mixed lymphocyte reaction. Some clones in this sample may be carry-over from other donors' samples. Source material: CFSE-low (dividing) CD8+ T cells sorted from an allogeneic mixed lymphocyte reaction. This chain uses TRBV21-1 with TRBJ1-4. TRBV21-1 is listed as a pseudogene. The CDR3 is CASSKNPRGKGGAGEKLFF. CDR3 sequence (DNA): TGTGCCAGCAGCAAAAACCCCCGCGGGAAAGGGGGGGCCGGGGAAAAACTGTTTTTT.